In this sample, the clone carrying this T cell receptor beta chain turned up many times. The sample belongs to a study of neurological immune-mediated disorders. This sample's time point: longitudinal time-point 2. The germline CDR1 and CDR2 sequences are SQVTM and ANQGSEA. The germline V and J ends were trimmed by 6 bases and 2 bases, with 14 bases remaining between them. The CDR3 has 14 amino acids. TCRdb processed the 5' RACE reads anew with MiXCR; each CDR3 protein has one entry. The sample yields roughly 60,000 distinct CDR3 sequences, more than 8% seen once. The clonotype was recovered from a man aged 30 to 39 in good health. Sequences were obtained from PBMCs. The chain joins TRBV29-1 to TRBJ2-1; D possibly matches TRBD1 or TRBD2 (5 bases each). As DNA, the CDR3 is TGCAGCGTGACAAGGGGAGAAACCTACAATGAGCAGTTCTTC. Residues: CSVTRGETYNEQFF.